The subject of this entry is one T cell receptor beta chain. As yet, its antigen is unknown. The ends lost 6 bases at V and 1 base at J; junction bases unmatched: 9. The CDR3 contains 16 residues. CDR1 is ENHRY, CDR2 SYGVKD, per germline. Researchers ran the PCR with 60 Vbeta and 13 Jbeta primers. The data were produced by immunoSEQ multiplex PCR, yet TCRdb's version contains in-frame clones alone and is incomplete. Among about 190,000 clones listed, more than 65% were seen once. The sample is drawn from a study of cytomegalovirus exposure and HLA in healthy donors. About the study: Drawn from HLA-typed donors, tens of millions of unique TCRs were held in an early data release. Clustering assigned approximately 78% of the approximately 400 genotyped donors to the Caucasian-associated ancestry cluster.

Study conclusions and caveats: The CMV antigen specificity of a few CMV-associated chains was confirmed through in vitro analysis. In a later analysis, an Asian-associated ancestry cluster reportedly showed fewer N-insertions than the roughly 690-donor mean.

Sample: PBMCs. The genes are TRBV10-3 and TRBJ2-7, with TRBD1 matching over 10 bases. This TCR came from a man between 35 and 55 years old in good health and CMV-seropositive. The CDR3 nucleotides are TGTGCCATCAGGACAACCCGGGACAGGGGTTCCTACGAGCAGTACTTC. Translation: CAIRTTRDRGSYEQYF.